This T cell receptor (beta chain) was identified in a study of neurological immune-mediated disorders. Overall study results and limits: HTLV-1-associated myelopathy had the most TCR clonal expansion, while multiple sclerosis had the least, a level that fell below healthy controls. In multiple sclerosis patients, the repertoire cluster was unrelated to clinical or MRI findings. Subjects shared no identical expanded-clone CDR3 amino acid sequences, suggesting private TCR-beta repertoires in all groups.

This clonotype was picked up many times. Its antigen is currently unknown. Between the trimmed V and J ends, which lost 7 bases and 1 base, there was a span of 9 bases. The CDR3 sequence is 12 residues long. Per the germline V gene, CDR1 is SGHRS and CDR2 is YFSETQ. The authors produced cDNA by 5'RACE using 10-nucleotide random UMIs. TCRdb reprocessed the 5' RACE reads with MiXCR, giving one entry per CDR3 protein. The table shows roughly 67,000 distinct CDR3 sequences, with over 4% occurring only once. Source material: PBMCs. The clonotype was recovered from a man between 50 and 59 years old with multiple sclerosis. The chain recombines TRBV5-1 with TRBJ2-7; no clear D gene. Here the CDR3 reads CASLRSSYEQYV. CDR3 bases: TGCGCCAGCCTCCGTAGTTCCTACGAGCAGTACGTC.